In this sample, the clone carrying this TCR beta chain turned up many times. The study extracted total RNA from unfractionated whole blood. The library tagged individual cDNA molecules with unique molecular identifiers. TCRdb itself ran the 5' RACE reads through MiXCR, one entry per CDR3 protein. This table has about 140,000 distinct CDR3 sequences, roughly 4% appearing once. This specimen belongs to a study of human T cells and chemical hapten exposure. As for the study in general: Small volume differences among pooled libraries mainly caused per-sample TCR yield variation.

V gave up 1 base and J gave up 3 bases; unmatched junction bases: 3. This CDR3 region has 17 residues. Germline CDR1 and CDR2: SGHTA and FQGNSA. The TCR sequence derives from a female donor in good health. This chain connects TRBV7-2 to TRBJ2-3; TRBD2 agrees at 14 bases. The CDR3 sequence: CASSLGTSGGRTDTQYF. In DNA form, the CDR3 reads TGTGCCAGCAGCTTAGGGACTAGCGGGGGGAGAACAGATACGCAGTATTTT. Using reference TRBV7-2 and TRBJ2-3 for the parts outside the CDR3, the full variable domain is GAGVSQSPSNKVTEKGKDVELRCDPISGHTALYWYRQSLGQGLEFLIYFQGNSAPDKSGLPSDRFSAERTGGSVSTLTIQRTQQEDSAVYLCASSLGTSGGRTDTQYFGPGTRLTVL.